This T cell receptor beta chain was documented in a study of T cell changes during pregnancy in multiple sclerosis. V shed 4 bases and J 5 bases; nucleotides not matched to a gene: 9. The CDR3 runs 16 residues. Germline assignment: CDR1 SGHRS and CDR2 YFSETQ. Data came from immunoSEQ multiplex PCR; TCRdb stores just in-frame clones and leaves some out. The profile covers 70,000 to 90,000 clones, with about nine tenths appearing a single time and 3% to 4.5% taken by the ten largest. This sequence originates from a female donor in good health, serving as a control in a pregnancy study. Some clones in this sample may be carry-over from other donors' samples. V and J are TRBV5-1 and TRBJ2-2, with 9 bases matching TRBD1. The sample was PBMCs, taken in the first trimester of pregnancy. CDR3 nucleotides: TGCGCCAGCAGCCTCACGGGACAGGGCGTGACCGGGGAGCTGTTTTTT. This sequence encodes CASSLTGQGVTGELFF.